The 4 T cell receptor beta chains listed next were all sequenced from one sample in a study of response to subunit inactivated influenza vaccine. From the RT-PCR reads, TCRdb called clonotypes with MiXCR, one entry per CDR3 protein. This sample has around 300,000 distinct CDR3 sequences, with approximately 23% found just once. The input for sequencing was PBMCs from blood, taken approximately 20 months after vaccination. These receptors all come from a man aged 50 to 69 who received an inactivated influenza vaccine.

This clonotype has only a few counts. V usage is TRBV18 and J usage is TRBJ1-5; possible D gene TRBD1, 5 bases. Trimming left V 2 bases short and J 2 bases short, with 7 bases between. There are 14 residues in the CDR3. Germline CDR1 is KGHSH and CDR2 is LQKENI. CDR3 protein: CASSPGAGNQPQHF. CDR3 nucleotides: TGTGCCAGCTCACCAGGGGCGGGCAATCAGCCCCAGCATTTT. Full variable domain (missing parts from reference TRBV18 and TRBJ1-5): NAGVMQNPRHLVRRRGQEARLRCSPMKGHSHVYWYRQLPEEGLKFMVYLQKENIIDESGMPKERFSAEFPKEGPSILRIQQVVRGDSAAYFCASSPGAGNQPQHFGDGTRLSIL.

This clonotype has a handful of counts. The chain joins TRBV20-1 to TRBJ1-2; 7 bases align to TRBD1. Trimming removed 2 bases from V and 0 bases from J; junction bases left unmatched: 15. The germline V gene encodes CDR1 DFQATT and CDR2 SNEGSKA (reference sequence). The CDR3 totals 18 residues. CDR3 coding DNA: TGCAGTGCTAGACCTTATACACAGGGGATTCGGGCTAACTATGGCTACACCTTC. The encoded protein is CSARPYTQGIRANYGYTF.

Notes on this clonotype: A read error may explain this, as a much larger clone is one base away. The gene calls are TRBV6-1 and TRBJ1-5; tentative D call: TRBD1 (5 bases). CDR1 is MNHNS and CDR2 is SASEGT in the germline V gene. The CDR3 is made up of 14 amino acids. CDR3 amino acids: CASSRQISYQPQHF. CDR3 bases: TGTGCCAGCAGTCGACAGATTAGCTATCAGCCCCAGCATTTT.

There are a few counts of this clonotype. This sequence joins TRBV20-1 and TRBJ2-1; no definite D call. Germline V gene data show CDR1 as DFQATT and CDR2 as SNEGSKA (reference sequence). The CDR3 has 16 residues. The germline V and J ends were trimmed by 1 base and 5 bases, with 18 bases remaining between them. The CDR3 sequence is CSARVVAVIPHNEQFF. CDR3 in DNA: TGCAGTGCTAGAGTGGTAGCAGTCATACCCCACAATGAGCAGTTCTTC.